This T cell receptor (beta chain) was captured by sequencing in a study of shared clonotypes between healthy human individuals (dated by TCRdb to 2018 to 2021). Broadly, across the study: The cohort included three men and a couple of women between 18 and 49 years of age. For each donor, CD4 naive and CD4 memory were each given three plates, CD8 naive was given two plates, and CD8 memory was given one plate. The study deeply sequenced blood TCR repertoires of about 5 healthy adults to estimate repertoire size and the extent of clonotype sharing between individuals. To increase sequencing depth and limit assay-specific biases, TCR repertoire library preparation and sequencing were carried out by different laboratories using diverse techniques. Per donor, leukapheresis produced somewhere between about 0.9 and 9.5 billion PBMCs. General findings and caveats noted by the study authors: Clonotypes shared by all four sorted-subset donors showed higher generation probabilities than non-shared clonotypes. Even with the large sequencing depth, rarefaction of the sorted-subset datasets indicated that sequencing was incomplete. Naive subsets generally had larger estimated clonotype richness than memory subsets did. About 5% of naive CD4, 3% to 4% of naive CD8, roughly 2.5% of memory CD4, and 0.4% of memory CD8 clonotypes were shared across a few donors. The small number of donors limited the genetic and exposure-history diversity represented. Sampling was limited to blood, and TCR repertoires in tissue likely differ from TCR repertoires in blood. Based on pairwise subsampling, the degree of clonotype sharing among donors was expected to be affected by sequencing depth.

Regarding this clone: Its antigen has not been determined. No quality values exist for individual bases; no much larger clone is one base distant.

CD8 naive samples consisted of CD45RO-negative cells that were positively selected for CCR7, yielding a CD45RA+CCR7+ population without TemRA cells. The donors were healthy, HIV-negative adults with no recently reported acute infections or vaccinations. Only Caucasian adults living in Nashville, Tennessee, USA were represented among the donors. After blood collection by leukapheresis, PBMCs were isolated using Ficoll-Histopaque density gradient centrifugation and then cryopreserved in the vapor phase of liquid nitrogen. Analytical flow cytometry was used to check the purity and quantity of each magnetically sorted T cell population. Genomic DNA was isolated from each sorted fraction and quantified by UV absorbance on a Nanodrop 2000c. Sequences SQVTM (CDR1) and ANQGSEA (CDR2) are obtained from the germline V gene. The trim is 4 bases for V and 5 bases for J, with a gap of 9 bases between the germline ends. The CDR3 runs 11 amino acids, cysteine and phenylalanine included. Here the CDR3 DNA is all that survives: 33 bases in frame from base 1.

Using the deep immunoSEQ assay, TCR CDR3 regions were amplified from genomic DNA by multiplex PCR. Extracted genomic DNA from each cell subset was distributed evenly across all wells of several immunoSEQ 96-well plates, and each plate was treated as a replicate. For sorted subsets, each replicate PCR was loaded with 150 to 250 ng genomic DNA, equivalent to about 33,000 T cell genomes. Purified libraries were quantified with a Qubit 3.0 fluorometer, sized on a Bioanalyzer 2100, and re-quantified with the KAPA Library Quantification kit. Each immunoSEQ 96-well plate was sequenced on its own single-read 150-cycle Illumina NextSeq 550 flow cell. The published analysis was carried out like this. The immunoSEQ output contained only junctional sequences without quality scores, so filtering could not match that applied to full-length reads. Sequences were annotated with PyIR, a Python wrapper for IgBLAST v1.9, and V/J genes and CDR3 were assigned using IMGT germline references. Reads were removed for weak V/J assignments (E-value above 1e-6), missing CDR3, stop codons, out-of-frame junctions, or ambiguous translated residues. A V3J clonotype was defined by an identical inferred V gene, J gene, and CDR3 amino acid sequence. Percentage overlap between repertoires was calculated by dividing the number of shared unique clonotypes by the size of the smaller repertoire. Richness of each repertoire was evaluated using RTK rarefaction, the Chao1 estimator, and Recon v2.1 estimates of unobserved clonotypes. Generation probabilities were computed with OLGA for all TCRbeta clonotypes obtained by the gDNA method from a handful of donors. In TCRdb, the immuneACCESS table is reduced to in-frame sequences with V and J assigned. These tables do not hold every clone; where another copy was compared, an unresolved V gene accounts for under half, and the others remain unexplained. V and J calls and clone size come straight from that table; D and trimming were deduced from the DNA. The sample table shows approximately 600,000 clones, and approximately 95% are seen once. Over 0.095% of the sample is in the top ten clones.

Sequenced: naive CD8+ T cells sorted from blood. The cell subset or site label for this specimen denotes: CD45RA+CCR7+. The chain uses TRBV29-1 and TRBJ2-7; the D call could be TRBD1 or TRBD2, with each sharing 5 bases. This receptor was obtained from a woman aged 25 to 39 in good health. The CDR3 region has the sequence CSVVRGHEQYF. The sequenced DNA: TGCAGCGTTGTGAGGGGTCACGAGCAGTACTTC.